One and the same sample provided the 21 T cell receptor beta chains below, sequenced in a study of response to subunit inactivated influenza vaccine. TCRdb passed the RT-PCR reads through MiXCR, listing each CDR3 protein once. This sample has fewer than 700,000 distinct CDR3 sequences; under 15% occur once, and the top ten carry around 14%. Sample: PBMCs from blood, taken 35 to 45 days after vaccination. The source is a middle-aged man who received an inactivated influenza vaccine.

This clonotype turned up a few times. The genes are TRBV11-2 and TRBJ2-7; D is perhaps TRBD1 (5 bases). This CDR3 comprises 15 residues. Per the germline V gene, CDR1 is SGHAT and CDR2 is FQNNGV. V was pared by 5 bases and J by 5 bases, with 19 bases between. The CDR3 loop is CASSGGHWLGDEQYF. DNA for the CDR3: TGTGCCAGCAGCGGTGGACACTGGTTAGGTGACGAGCAGTACTTC.

This clonotype has just a few counts. This rearrangement joins TRBV12-3 or TRBV12-4 to TRBJ2-1; D is unresolved. The CDR3 is 14 amino acids. Trimming removed 6 bases at V and 9 bases at J, with 18 bases between. The chain's CDR3 is CASSTLAPNGEQFF. The CDR3 nucleotides are TGTGCCAGCAGCACCTTGGCCCCTAATGGTGAGCAGTTCTTC.

This clonotype was found a few times. The J gene is TRBJ1-1, the V gene TRBV12-3 or TRBV12-4, with a possible D match to TRBD1 (6 bases). V lost 6 bases to trimming and J lost 4 bases, with 18 bases between them. The CDR3 has 15 amino acids. CDR3 sequence (DNA): TGTGCCAGCAGACCCTCGGGGGGGGCTGGCACTGAAGCTTTCTTT. This sequence encodes CASRPSGGAGTEAFF.

A word on this clonotype: A junction end diverges from the germline sequence, so it may reflect a read error. The genes are TRBV5-5 and TRBJ2-3, with 8 bases that match TRBD2. The CDR3 runs to 16 residues. Germline V gives CDR1 SGHKS, CDR2 YYEKEE (reference sequence). Here the CDR3 reads CASRFTAGEHTDTQYF. The CDR3, as DNA: TGTGCCAGCCGCTTTACAGCGGGAGAGCACACAGATACGCAGTATTTT.

The chain recombines TRBV6-2 or TRBV6-3 with TRBJ2-5, with 13 bases aligning to TRBD2. Germline lookup yields CDR1 MNHEY and CDR2 SVGEGT. The CDR3 contains 16 residues. The trim removed 5 bases at V and 5 bases at J, leaving 8 bases unmatched. The CDR3 spells CASSQPGLAGLETQYF. Written as DNA, the CDR3 is TGTGCCAGCAGTCAACCGGGACTAGCGGGGTTGGAGACCCAGTACTTC.

This clonotype was counted only a few times. The rearrangement joins TRBV7-6 to TRBJ2-5; no clear D. V was clipped by 7 bases and J by 5 bases, with 11 bases between them. The CDR3 spans 12 residues. From germline, CDR1 is SGHVS and CDR2 FNYEAQ. This CDR3 is CASTQSGETQYF. The CDR3 DNA reads as TGTGCCAGCACCCAATCCGGGGAGACCCAGTACTTC.

This clonotype was observed many times. The chain uses TRBV7-2 and TRBJ2-3; tentatively, D is TRBD1 (5 bases). The ends were cut back, 1 base at V and 3 bases at J, with 11 bases in the middle. There are 15 residues in the CDR3. From germline, CDR1 is SGHTA and CDR2 FQGNSA. In nucleotides, the CDR3 is TGTGCCAGCAGCTTAGTGGGTGCAGGGACAGATACGCAGTATTTT. As protein: CASSLVGAGTDTQYF. Together with reference TRBV7-2 and TRBJ2-3, the CDR3 gives the full variable domain: GAGVSQSPSNKVTEKGKDVELRCDPISGHTALYWYRQSLGQGLEFLIYFQGNSAPDKSGLPSDRFSAERTGGSVSTLTIQRTQQEDSAVYLCASSLVGAGTDTQYFGPGTRLTVL.

The chain links TRBV12-3 or TRBV12-4 to TRBJ1-1; TRBD1 might be the D (6 bases). The V gene lost 1 base and the J gene lost 4 bases, with 13 bases spanning the gap. The CDR3 length is 15 residues. DNA for the CDR3: TGTGCCAGCAGTTTAGAAGCAGGGGTTGGCACTGAAGCTTTCTTT. Translation gives CASSLEAGVGTEAFF.

V is TRBV7-2 and J is TRBJ2-5; 7 positions match TRBD2. V lost 7 bases and J lost 3; bases outside the gene matches: 11. The germline gives CDR1 SGHTA, CDR2 FQGNSA. The CDR3 covers 15 residues. Written as DNA, the CDR3 is TGTGCCAGCATCTCAGCGGGGAGGGTAAAAGAGACCCAGTACTTC. This encodes CASISAGRVKETQYF.

This clonotype was found a few times. This chain joins TRBV10-3 and TRBJ2-7; D may be TRBD1 (6 bases). Germline assignment: CDR1 ENHRY and CDR2 SYGVKD. This CDR3 spans 18 amino acids. Trimming removed 11 bases from V and 1 base from J, with 30 bases in between. The CDR3 sequence: CASWPAITGSGPSYEQYF. In DNA, the CDR3 is TGTGCCTCATGGCCAGCAATTACAGGGTCGGGACCGTCCTACGAGCAGTACTTC.

This chain uses TRBV7-9 with TRBJ2-1, with a weak D call TRBD2 (5 bases). Germline V gives CDR1 SEHNR, CDR2 FQNEAQ (reference sequence). V gave up 3 bases and J gave up 6 bases, with 9 bases separating them. The CDR3 runs to 13 residues. CDR3 coding DNA: TGTGCCAGCAGCTTGGGTAGCGTCAATGAGCAGTTCTTC. Encoded protein: CASSLGSVNEQFF.

V and J are TRBV7-9 and TRBJ2-3; D not certain. Trimming took off 5 bases at V and 1 base at J, with 13 bases between the two ends. CDR1 SEHNR and CDR2 FQNEAQ come from the germline V gene (reference sequence). CDR3 length equals 15 residues. The CDR3 loop reads CASSDGQVGTDTQYF. In DNA, the CDR3 is TGTGCCAGCAGCGACGGGCAAGTGGGCACAGATACGCAGTATTTT.

To note about this clonotype: The conserved final phenylalanine or tryptophan is absent from the CDR3, which likely points to a read error. The chain employs TRBV7-6 and TRBJ2-5; D possibly corresponds to TRBD2 (5 bases). The V end was cut by 2 bases, the J end by 1 base, with 11 bases between. The germline V gene has CDR1 SGHVS and CDR2 FNYEAQ. This CDR3 contains 15 residues. In DNA, the CDR3 is TGTGCCAGCAGCTTATTGGGGAGCCGCCAAGAGACCCAGTACTTA. Its protein product is CASSLLGSRQETQYL.

This clonotype was counted at least ten times. The chain couples TRBV7-2 to TRBJ2-1, with D uncertain. The germline V gene has CDR1 SGHTA and CDR2 FQGNSA. V lost 4 bases to trimming and J lost 0 bases, with 10 bases between them. There are 15 residues in the CDR3. The CDR3 DNA is TGTGCCAGCAGCTATAGACTGAGCTCCTACAATGAGCAGTTCTTC. Its protein product is CASSYRLSSYNEQFF.

This clonotype has only a few counts. The chain couples TRBV15 to TRBJ2-3; D gene uncertain. V was cut by 0 bases and J by 5 bases, with 3 bases left in between. There are 12 residues in the CDR3. Germline V gene lookup returns CDR1 LNHNV and CDR2 YYDKDF (reference sequence). The CDR3 bases are TGTGCCACCAGCAGAGATGAAGATACGCAGTATTTT. Its translation: CATSRDEDTQYF.

This chain connects TRBV28 to TRBJ2-6; D not resolved. The CDR3 totals 16 residues. V was pared by 4 bases and J by 4 bases, with 14 bases between. The germline V gene has CDR1 MDHEN and CDR2 SYDVKM. CDR3 sequence reads: CASSSLPVAGANVLTF. For the CDR3, the DNA is TGTGCCAGCAGTTCTCTACCCGTCGCCGGGGCCAACGTCCTGACTTTC.

In this sample, this clonotype turned up a few times. The V call is TRBV7-8, the J call TRBJ2-5; D call uncertain. The CDR3 spans 13 residues. The ends were cut back, 1 base at V and 4 bases at J, with 7 bases in the middle. Looked up from germline, CDR1 is SGHVS and CDR2 is FQNEAQ. The CDR3 region is CASSLVVAETQYF. In DNA form, the CDR3 reads TGTGCCAGCAGCTTAGTGGTAGCAGAGACCCAGTACTTC.

This clonotype was observed many times. The rearrangement uses TRBV7-2 and TRBJ1-2; a possible D gene is TRBD1 (5 bases). Germline values: CDR1 SGHTA, CDR2 FQGNSA. Trimming stripped 0 bases from V and 4 bases from J, with 12 bases between. The length of the CDR3 is 15 residues. The CDR3 reads CASSLAGERLYGYTF. The CDR3, as DNA: TGTGCCAGCAGCTTAGCGGGGGAAAGGCTCTATGGCTACACCTTC.

This clonotype was observed many times. The chain joins TRBV12-3 or TRBV12-4 to TRBJ1-1, with TRBD1 matching 9 bases. This CDR3 spans 15 amino acids. V lost 5 bases, J lost 5 bases, and 9 bases stayed unmatched. This CDR3 is CASSPAQGARTEAFF. The CDR3 bases are TGTGCCAGCAGTCCAGCACAGGGGGCTCGAACTGAAGCTTTCTTT.

This chain connects TRBV28 to TRBJ2-1; 8 bases match TRBD2. CDR3 length: 18 residues. Germline-derived CDR1 and CDR2 are MDHEN and SYDVKM. With V trimmed by 7 bases and J by 1 base, 15 bases remained unmatched. The CDR3 nucleotides are TGTGCCAGCACCGATTTCGGAGCGGGAGTCCGATCCTACAATGAGCAGTTCTTC. Protein product: CASTDFGAGVRSYNEQFF.

This clonotype occurred a few times. This chain links TRBV29-1 with TRBJ2-5; 7 bases align to TRBD1. With V trimmed by 5 bases and J by 4 bases, 7 bases remained unmatched. Germline lookup yields CDR1 SQVTM and CDR2 ANQGSEA. The CDR3 loop spans 13 amino acids. CDR3 in amino acids: CSVQTGVGETQYF. In DNA, the CDR3 is TGCAGCGTTCAAACAGGGGTCGGAGAGACCCAGTACTTC.